This T cell receptor (beta chain) is from a study of T cell repertoires in cytomegalovirus infection. Study background: An indication of both CMV infection and matching HLA type came from public TCR beta signatures.

V lost 4 bases and J lost 3, with 15 bases in between. The CDR3 spans 15 residues. Germline lookup yields CDR1 SGHTA and CDR2 FQGNSA. Each CDR3 protein gets one entry after TCRdb re-called the reads with MiXCR. The sample has 50,000 or so distinct CDR3 sequences, over 15% seen once. This clonotype has just a few counts. The antigen is unknown. The chain carries TRBV7-2 and TRBJ1-2; D is unclear. This TCR was recovered from a human donor in good health (CMV status not recorded). Some clones in this sample may be carry-over from other donors' samples. The source material was CD8+ T cells from cultured PBMCs, sampled from culture after CMV antigen stimulation. The CDR3 is CASSSGVTDYYGYTF. CDR3 DNA: TGTGCCAGCAGCTCCGGCGTAACGGACTACTATGGCTACACCTTC.